This T cell receptor (beta chain) was identified in a study of identical twins. CDR3 length equals 15 residues. V lost 4 bases and J lost 0, with 12 bases in between. Per the germline V gene, CDR1 is MGHRA and CDR2 is YSYEKL. TCRdb redid the calling of the 5' RACE reads with MiXCR, one entry per CDR3 protein. This table holds roughly 1.6 million distinct CDR3 sequences, roughly a third found once. The sequence came from a newborn girl in good health. The sequencing input was cord blood. This chain joins TRBV4-1 and TRBJ1-2, with D unclear. This CDR3 is CASSRGAQANYGYTF. CDR3 DNA: TGCGCCAGCAGCCGAGGAGCACAAGCTAACTATGGCTACACCTTC.